This T cell receptor beta chain was captured in a study of cytomegalovirus exposure and HLA in healthy donors. The CDR3 sequence is 15 residues long. V dropped 1 base and J dropped 5 bases, with 12 bases sitting between them. The germline V gene has CDR1 SGHKS and CDR2 YYEKEE (reference sequence). This clone was detected only once. It was with 60 Vbeta and 13 Jbeta primers that the PCR ran. Data came from immunoSEQ multiplex PCR; TCRdb stores just in-frame clones and leaves some out. The table has over 150,000 clones, around 75% seen once. The clonotype comes from a male donor in good health and CMV-seronegative. V gene TRBV5-5 combines with J gene TRBJ1-4; D unresolved. The source material was PBMCs. The CDR3 protein is CASSLITQRNEKLFF. CDR3 coding DNA: TGTGCCAGCAGCTTGATCACCCAGAGGAATGAAAAACTGTTTTTT.